This T cell receptor beta chain was identified during a study of cytomegalovirus exposure and HLA in healthy donors. Germline V gene lookup returns CDR1 SNHLY and CDR2 FYNNEI. V lost 8 bases and J lost 0; bases outside the gene matches: 1. The CDR3 has 13 amino acids. As concerns this clone: Antigen unknown.

At the time of sampling, donors were nominally healthy, though unrecorded immune exposures were likely. PCR primers comprised 60 Vbeta and 13 Jbeta primers. The protocol was immunoSEQ multiplex PCR, while the TCRdb copy is restricted to in-frame clones and leaves out a portion. The table includes roughly 290,000 clones, around 90% detected once. Whole-study findings and limits: It was taken for granted in presence/absence analyses that sequencing depth across donors was roughly uniform. Further analysis was carried out later, and it showed several of the most significant clusters appearing linked to common viral pathogens. Rates of TCR association differed by HLA locus in a later analysis, with DRB1 highest and HLA-C lowest.

What was sequenced was PBMCs. The TCR was taken from a woman aged 18-29 years in good health and CMV-seronegative. The V gene is TRBV2, the J gene TRBJ1-3, with 7 bases aligning to TRBD1. The DNA for the CDR3 is TGTGCCAGCCACAGGGGCTCTGGAAACACCATATATTTT. Translation gives CASHRGSGNTIYF. Complete variable domain (other parts from reference TRBV2 and TRBJ1-3): EPEVTQTPSHQVTQMGQEVILRCVPISNHLYFYWYRQILGQKVEFLVSFYNNEISEKSEIFDDQFSVERPDGSNFTLKIRSTKLEDSAMYFCASHRGSGNTIYFGEGSWLTVV.